Listed below are T cell receptor beta chains from one sample, sequenced in a study of T cells in Graves' hyperthyroidism and ophthalmopathy. Using its own MiXCR run on the multiplex PCR reads, TCRdb lists one record per CDR3 protein. The sample shows about 340,000 distinct CDR3 sequences, 18% of them seen only once. Sequenced input: blood. The source is a woman in her forties or fifties with Graves' hyperthyroidism. CDR3s include the opening cysteine and the closing phenylalanine or tryptophan. A D gene is named only where the DNA matches it firmly. Clone size is not always given. Where it is, it says once, few, many or a class for expanded clones.

TRBV3-1	16	TRBJ2-1	many	.	CASSQGGGLSYNEQFF	TGTGCCAGCAGCCAAGGGGGCGGCCTCTCCTACAATGAGCAGTTCTTC
TRBV6-2/TRBV6-3	15	TRBJ2-3	many	.	CASSYRRSGSDTQYF	TGTGCCAGCAGTTACAGACGAAGCGGCTCAGATACGCAGTATTTT
TRBV10-1	14	TRBJ2-5	many	TRBD1	CASSPGQGSETQYF	TGCGCCAGCAGTCCAGGACAGGGGTCGGAGACCCAGTACTTC
TRBV6-4	16	TRBJ2-3	few	TRBD2	CASSSKAGGPPDTQYF	TGTGCCAGCAGCTCAAAAGCGGGAGGGCCCCCAGATACGCAGTATTTT
TRBV4-1	17	TRBJ1-1	.	.	CASSPRSLGAQLTEAFF	TGCGCCAGCAGCCCAAGATCCTTGGGGGCGCAGCTCACTGAAGCTTTCTTT
TRBV20-1	14	TRBJ2-5	few	TRBD2	CSASPSGGGKTQYF	TGCAGTGCCTCCCCCAGCGGGGGGGGGAAGACCCAGTACTTC
TRBV28	15	TRBJ2-6	many	.	CASSPRGDGANVLTF	TGTGCCAGCAGTCCCCGGGGAGATGGGGCCAACGTCCTGACTTTC
TRBV6-1	16	TRBJ1-2	.	.	CATSAPGGGLNYGYTF	TGTGCCACCTCGGCCCCGGGGGGGGGGTTGAACTATGGCTACACCTTC
TRBV27	14	TRBJ1-5	many	.	CASSFLGGNQPQHF	TGTGCCAGCAGTTTCCTAGGCGGCAATCAGCCCCAGCATTTT
TRBV7-9	15	TRBJ2-3	few	TRBD1	CASRPPGQGTDTQYF	TGTGCCAGCAGGCCACCGGGACAGGGGACAGATACGCAGTATTTT
TRBV19	14	TRBJ1-1	few	.	CASRPGDLNTEAFF	TGTGCCAGTAGGCCCGGGGACCTGAACACTGAAGCTTTCTTT
TRBV20-1	13	TRBJ2-3	many	.	CSARFDSTDTQYF	TGCAGTGCTAGATTTGACAGCACAGATACGCAGTATTTT
TRBV5-1	14	TRBJ2-3	few	.	CASSLGVGKDTQYF	TGCGCCAGCAGCTTGGGGGTGGGGAAAGATACGCAGTATTTT
TRBV30	14	TRBJ2-7	.	TRBD2	CACPSLGLAGEQYF	TGTGCCTGCCCCTCTCTTGGACTAGCGGGGGAGCAGTACTTC
TRBV11-2	17	TRBJ2-7	.	.	CASSLDQSRGNSYEQYF	TGTGCCAGCAGCTTAGATCAGTCTCGGGGGAACTCCTACGAGCAGTACTTC
TRBV7-9	15	TRBJ2-2	.	.	CATPPGGPGTGELFF	TGTGCCACCCCCCCTGGGGGGCCGGGGACCGGGGAGCTGTTTTTT
TRBV18	12	TRBJ1-2	.	.	CASSDEFYGYTF	TGTGCCAGCTCAGACGAATTCTATGGCTACACCTTC
TRBV28	14	TRBJ1-5	.	TRBD1	CASSFQGANQPQHF	TGTGCCAGCAGTTTTCAGGGGGCCAATCAGCCCCAGCATTTT
TRBV5-1	14	TRBJ2-2	many	.	CASSLWLDTGELFF	TGCGCCAGCAGCTTGTGGCTGGACACCGGGGAGCTGTTTTTT
TRBV28	15	TRBJ1-5	many	TRBD1	CASSLGDRAHQPQHF	TGTGCCAGCAGTTTAGGGGACAGGGCCCATCAGCCCCAGCATTTT
TRBV2	14	TRBJ1-4	many	.	CASSDSTENEKLFF	TGTGCCAGCAGTGATAGTACGGAAAATGAAAAACTGTTTTTT
TRBV12-3/TRBV12-4	13	TRBJ1-3	few	.	CASSLPGLRTIYF	TGTGCCAGCAGTTTGCCAGGGCTCCGCACCATATATTTT
TRBV19	14	TRBJ1-2	.	TRBD1	CAGSGDRGLNGYTF	TGTGCCGGTAGCGGGGACAGGGGGCTGAATGGCTACACCTTC
TRBV11-2	13	TRBJ1-4	few	.	CASSSNRGEKLFF	TGTGCCAGCAGCTCCAACCGGGGTGAAAAACTGTTTTTT
TRBV3-1	15	TRBJ1-1	.	.	CASSRSSGLNTEAFF	TGTGCCAGCAGTCGTTCCTCCGGTTTGAACACTGAAGCTTTCTTT
TRBV5-1	12	TRBJ2-1	many	.	CASSLLRDKTFF	TGCGCCAGCAGCTTGCTCCGGGACAAGACGTTCTTC
TRBV4-1	14	TRBJ1-1	few	.	CASSPRGMNTEAFF	TGCGCCAGCAGCCCGCGGGGGATGAACACTGAAGCTTTCTTT
TRBV11-2	17	TRBJ1-3	few	.	CASSFRGGKIPGNTIYF	TGTGCCAGCAGCTTTCGTGGAGGGAAGATACCTGGAAACACCATATATTTT
TRBV12-3/TRBV12-4	15	TRBJ1-5	many	.	CASSYGERGNQPQHF	TGTGCCAGCAGTTACGGGGAACGGGGCAATCAGCCCCAGCATTTT
TRBV4-2	15	TRBJ2-1	.	TRBD2	CASSQESGRAHEQFF	TGTGCCAGCAGCCAAGAAAGCGGGAGGGCCCATGAGCAGTTCTTC
TRBV28	15	TRBJ2-2	few	TRBD2	CASSFSLAGTGELFF	TGTGCCAGCAGTTTCAGCCTAGCGGGTACCGGGGAGCTGTTTTTT
TRBV10-3	13	TRBJ2-7	many	TRBD1	CAISEGGPLEQYF	TGTGCCATCAGTGAAGGGGGCCCCCTGGAGCAGTACTTC
TRBV7-3	15	TRBJ2-7	.	TRBD2	CASSYSSGTLYEQYF	TGTGCCAGCAGCTACAGTAGCGGGACCCTCTACGAGCAGTACTTC
TRBV6-2/TRBV6-3	12	TRBJ2-1	.	.	CASSYEGSEQFF	TGTGCCAGCAGTTACGAGGGGAGTGAGCAGTTCTTC
TRBV6-1	17	TRBJ2-1	.	.	CASSEGGVRARSSEQFF	TGTGCCAGCAGTGAAGGAGGGGTTAGGGCGCGATCAAGTGAGCAGTTCTTC
TRBV3-1	14	TRBJ2-2	.	.	CASSHGVRTGELFF	TGTGCCAGCAGCCACGGGGTCCGCACCGGGGAGCTGTTTTTT
TRBV19	13	TRBJ2-3	.	.	CASRRGASDTQYF	TGTGCCAGTCGACGGGGGGCCTCAGATACGCAGTATTTT
TRBV7-7	13	TRBJ2-7	.	.	CASSSTGQGEQYF	TGTGCTAGCAGCTCCACAGGGCAGGGCGAGCAGTACTTC
TRBV20-1	12	TRBJ2-3	many	.	CSARKISDTQYF	TGCAGTGCTAGAAAGATCTCCGATACGCAGTATTTT
TRBV18	15	TRBJ1-5	many	.	CASSRNTDSNQPQHF	TGTGCCAGCTCACGAAACACAGATAGCAATCAGCCCCAGCATTTT
TRBV9	15	TRBJ2-4	few	TRBD1	CASSPLQGAENIQYF	TGTGCCAGCAGCCCGCTACAGGGGGCGGAAAACATTCAGTACTTC
TRBV7-9	15	TRBJ1-3	.	.	CASSRETISGNTIYF	TGTGCCAGCAGCCGGGAGACAATCTCTGGAAACACCATATATTTT
TRBV20-1	14	TRBJ1-2	many	TRBD1	CSAPQGGTHYGYTF	TGCAGTGCTCCCCAGGGGGGGACCCACTATGGCTACACCTTC
TRBV11-1	15	TRBJ2-3	.	TRBD2	CASSLLAGGQDTQYF	TGTGCCAGCAGCTTATTAGCGGGGGGGCAAGATACGCAGTATTTT
TRBV6-2/TRBV6-3	11	TRBJ1-5	.	.	CASGEYQPQHF	TGTGCCAGCGGGGAATATCAGCCCCAGCATTTT
TRBV5-1	16	TRBJ1-2	few	.	CASSLDFMGLNYGYTF	TGCGCCAGCAGCTTGGATTTTATGGGGCTTAACTATGGCTACACCTTC
TRBV7-9	15	TRBJ2-5	many	.	CASSFGPGVGETQYF	TGTGCCAGCAGCTTCGGCCCGGGGGTCGGCGAGACCCAGTACTTC
TRBV12-3/TRBV12-4	15	TRBJ2-2	.	.	CASSASGTNTGELFF	TGTGCCAGCAGTGCCTCGGGCACAAACACCGGGGAGCTGTTTTTT
TRBV19	18	TRBJ1-4	.	TRBD1	CASSIDRFAAGGDEKLFF	TGTGCCAGTAGTATAGATCGTTTTGCCGCAGGGGGTGATGAAAAACTGTTTTTT